Below, one T cell receptor (beta chain) is given with its context. Its antigen is undetermined. The data derive from a study of siplizumab effects on memory and regulatory T cells. Study results and caveats: In unstimulated cells, naive T cells appeared more diverse than memory T cells and seemed major alloresponse contributors. Alloreactive sequences traceable to unstimulated CD4+ memory cells declined significantly under siplizumab. Few alloreactive clones mapped to unstimulated subsets.

The CDR3 loop spans 16 amino acids. The junction had 10 bases not matched to a gene; V was cut back by 3 bases and J by 4 bases. From germline, CDR1 is MDHEN and CDR2 SYDVKM. Using immunoSEQ multiplex PCR, the repertoire was profiled, and TCRdb retains in-frame clones only, with some absent. The sample shows 100,000 or so clones, about 90% of them seen only once. The source of this sequence is a human donor in good health. Some clones in this sample may be carry-over from other donors' samples. The sequencing input was CD4+ T cells sorted from blood. V gene TRBV28 combines with J gene TRBJ2-7; 9 bases agree with TRBD2. The CDR3 protein is CASSFMSGRMEYEQYF. CDR3 nucleotide sequence: TGTGCCAGCAGTTTCATGAGCGGGAGGATGGAATACGAGCAGTACTTC.